These 16 T cell receptor beta chains originate from one sample sequenced in a study of blood T cell repertoires in COVID-19. Repertoires were generated with immunoSEQ multiplex PCR, while TCRdb's copy carries only in-frame clones and drops some. The sample records 110,000 or so clones, about two thirds being singletons. Source material: peripheral blood. These receptors came from a woman in her 40s with acute or convalescent COVID-19.

The chain has TRBV30 and TRBJ2-4, with TRBD2 matching 8 bases. The length of the CDR3 is 13 residues. The V gene's germline CDR1 is GTSNPN and CDR2 SVGIG (reference sequence). The junction had 7 bases not matched to a gene; V was cut back by 1 base and J by 11 bases. The CDR3 spells CAWSGTSPTVQYF. The CDR3 bases are TGTGCCTGGAGTGGGACTAGCCCGACGGTTCAGTACTTC.

This rearrangement joins TRBV19 to TRBJ2-7, with 10 bases identical to TRBD1. V shed 3 bases and J 7 bases; nucleotides not matched to a gene: 3. The germline V gene has CDR1 LNHDA and CDR2 SQIVND (reference sequence). This CDR3 is 13 amino acids long. Here the CDR3 DNA reads TGTGCCAGTAGTATTGGACAGGGGGTTGAGCAGTACTTC. Translation gives CASSIGQGVEQYF.

The rearrangement uses TRBV19 and TRBJ1-5; D might be TRBD1 (6 bases). CDR1 and CDR2 (germline): LNHDA, SQIVND (reference sequence). The CDR3 sequence is 17 residues long. The germline V and J ends were trimmed by 7 bases and 4 bases, with 23 bases remaining between them. The CDR3 DNA reads TGTGCCAGTATAGGCGGGGGCAGTAAAAGTATAAATCAGCCCCAGCATTTT. It codes for CASIGGGSKSINQPQHF.

J is TRBJ2-3 and V is TRBV28; 7 bases match TRBD2. CDR3 length: 13 amino acids. With 6 bases clipped from V and 5 bases from J, the junction kept 5 bases outside the gene matches. Germline V gene lookup returns CDR1 MDHEN and CDR2 SYDVKM. CDR3 amino acids: CASSRGGGDTQYF. CDR3 DNA: TGTGCCAGCAGCCGCGGGGGAGGAGATACGCAGTATTTT.

The rearrangement uses TRBV18 and TRBJ2-1; possible D gene TRBD2, 5 bases. Trimming removed 6 bases from V and 9 bases from J, with 12 bases in between. There are 12 residues in the CDR3. Germline loops: CDR1 KGHSH, CDR2 LQKENI. The CDR3 here is CASSPFAGEQFF. The CDR3 DNA is TGTGCCAGCTCGCCATTCGCGGGTGAGCAGTTCTTC.

Only a few counts were recorded for this clone. This chain uses TRBV3-1 (or the pseudogene TRBV3-2) with TRBJ2-7, with D perhaps matching TRBD1 (6 bases). Trimming took off 4 bases at V and 7 bases at J, with 17 bases between the two ends. Germline lookup yields CDR1 LGHDT and CDR2 YNNKEL (reference sequence). This CDR3 is 14 amino acids long. The CDR3 DNA is TGTGCCAGCAGCCCTCGACAGGACACGAGGGAGCAGTACTTC. As protein: CASSPRQDTREQYF.

V and J are TRBV4-1 and TRBJ2-7, with a tentative D call TRBD2 (5 bases). From germline, CDR1 is MGHRA and CDR2 YSYEKL. The CDR3 has 16 residues. Trimming pared 2 bases from V and 0 bases from J, leaving 14 bases between. The CDR3 DNA reads TGCGCCAGCAGCCAATGGATGGTGCGGGCCTCCTACGAGCAGTACTTC. Its protein is CASSQWMVRASYEQYF.

The chain is built from TRBV2 and TRBJ1-4, with a tentative D call TRBD1 (5 bases). V lost 6 bases and J 7 bases, leaving 18 bases between the germline ends. Germline V gives CDR1 SNHLY, CDR2 FYNNEI. The CDR3 is made up of 15 amino acids. CDR3 sequence (DNA): TGTGCCAGCAGCCAATATGGGGCCGGCGGTGAAAAACTGTTTTTT. Amino acids: CASSQYGAGGEKLFF. Full variable domain (rest looked up from reference TRBV2 and TRBJ1-4): EPEVTQTPSHQVTQMGQEVILRCVPISNHLYFYWYRQILGQKVEFLVSFYNNEISEKSEIFDDQFSVERPDGSNFTLKIRSTKLEDSAMYFCASSQYGAGGEKLFFGSGTQLSVL.

J is TRBJ2-3 and V is TRBV24-1; perhaps TRBD1 as D (5 bases). V was trimmed by 6 bases and J by 3 bases, leaving 21 bases between them. This CDR3 comprises 17 residues. Germline values: CDR1 KGHDR, CDR2 SFDVKD. The CDR3 DNA follows: TGTGCCACCAGTCCTGTGGGTGCGGCAGGGTCTACAGATACGCAGTATTTT. Translating it yields CATSPVGAAGSTDTQYF.

This clone was picked up a small number of times. The chain links TRBV6-5 to TRBJ2-5; D possibly corresponds to TRBD1 (6 bases). The V gene's germline CDR1 is MNHEY and CDR2 SVGAGI. Trimming pared 7 bases from V and 3 bases from J, leaving 12 bases between. The CDR3 runs to 13 residues. The CDR3 reads CASTPPGEETQYF. The CDR3 DNA sequence: TGTGCCAGCACCCCGCCAGGGGAAGAGACCCAGTACTTC.

CDR3: CAIQRDSSNQPQHF. CDR3 DNA: TGTGCCATTCAACGGGACAGCAGCAATCAGCCCCAGCATTTT. The gene calls are TRBV6-5 and TRBJ1-5; 7 nucleotides align to TRBD1. The CDR3 is 14 amino acids. CDR1 MNHEY and CDR2 SVGAGI come from the germline V gene. J gave up 1 base and V 10 bases, and 7 bases lay outside the gene matches.

The genes are TRBV6-6 and TRBJ2-6, with 10 bases identical to TRBD1. Losses at the gene ends were 7 bases for V and 2 bases for J; bases not matched to a gene: 2. The germline CDR1 and CDR2 sequences are MNHNY and SVGAGI (reference sequence). The CDR3 length is 15 residues. The CDR3 loop is CASTDRGPGANVLTF. The CDR3 DNA reads TGTGCCAGCACCGACAGGGGGCCTGGGGCCAACGTCCTGACTTTC.

This clone was seen a few times. The chain uses TRBV9 and TRBJ1-1, with D unclear. V dropped 0 bases and J dropped 2 bases, with 8 bases sitting between them. CDR1 is SGDLS and CDR2 is YYNGEE in the germline V gene. This CDR3 spans 14 amino acids. CDR3 coding DNA: TGTGCCAGCAGCGTAGTTATTTCCAACACTGAAGCTTTCTTT. This encodes CASSVVISNTEAFF.

This chain joins TRBV29-1 and TRBJ1-2; D is possibly TRBD1 (5 bases). The V gene lost 0 bases and the J gene lost 4 bases, with 12 bases spanning the gap. CDR3 length: 14 amino acids. Germline CDR1 is SQVTM and CDR2 is ANQGSEA. The CDR3 nucleotides read TGCAGCGTTGAAGAAGGAGCTGGGGCCTATGGCTACACCTTC. It yields the protein CSVEEGAGAYGYTF.

The chain joins TRBV10-3 to TRBJ1-4; the D gene is possibly TRBD1 (5 bases). V was clipped by 0 bases and J by 2 bases, with 7 bases between them. Germline CDR1 and CDR2: ENHRY and SYGVKD. The CDR3 consists of 15 residues. The CDR3 DNA sequence: TGTGCCATCAGTGAGTCGTCAGGGACTAATGAAAAACTGTTTTTT. Encoded protein: CAISESSGTNEKLFF.

This clone turned up a few times. The chain couples TRBV19 to TRBJ1-6; 8 bases agree with TRBD1. Per the germline V gene, CDR1 is LNHDA and CDR2 is SQIVND (reference sequence). The CDR3 covers 14 residues. The trim removed 3 bases at V and 7 bases at J, leaving 2 bases unmatched. In DNA, the CDR3 is TGTGCCAGTAGTATCCGACAGGGGAATTCACCCCTCCACTTT. Protein sequence: CASSIRQGNSPLHF. Filled out from reference TRBV19 and TRBJ1-6, the complete variable domain reads DGGITQSPKYLFRKEGQNVTLSCEQNLNHDAMYWYRQDPGQGLRLIYYSQIVNDFQKGDIAEGYSVSREKKESFPLTVTSAQKNPTAFYLCASSIRQGNSPLHFGNGTRLTVT.